These 23 T cell receptor beta chains originate from one sample sequenced in a study of blood T cell repertoires in COVID-19. Clones were sequenced by immunoSEQ multiplex PCR, and TCRdb holds only the in-frame ones, with some missing. The sample consists of 300,000 to 450,000 clones, 88% of them appearing once. The sample comprised PBMCs or T cells enriched from blood (not recorded which). The receptors were gathered from a woman younger than 45 who had been exposed to COVID-19.

The chain uses TRBV10-3 and TRBJ2-7; maybe TRBD2 (6 bases). Between the trimmed V and J ends, which lost 4 bases and 5 bases, there was a span of 15 bases. Germline V gene lookup returns CDR1 ENHRY and CDR2 SYGVKD. CDR3 length: 14 amino acids. In DNA, the CDR3 is TGTGCCATCAGTGGGGGCGGGGTCCGGAACGAGCAGTACTTC. Translating gives CAISGGGVRNEQYF.

The CDR3 reads CASSLPAGTSGSREQYF. For the CDR3, the DNA is TGTGCCAGCAGCCTCCCGGCCGGGACTAGCGGGAGTAGGGAGCAGTACTTC. V usage is TRBV3-1 (or the pseudogene TRBV3-2) and J usage is TRBJ2-7, with 14 bases identical to TRBD2. CDR1 and CDR2 (germline): LGHDT, YNNKEL (reference sequence). This CDR3 comprises 17 residues. Trimming removed 4 bases from V and 7 bases from J; junction bases left unmatched: 12.

The chain carries TRBV2 and TRBJ1-2; the D gene is possibly TRBD1 (5 bases). V gave up 7 bases and J gave up 8 bases, with 20 bases separating them. This CDR3 has 14 residues. Germline V gives CDR1 SNHLY, CDR2 FYNNEI. CDR3 DNA sequence: TGTGCCAGCATTCCACAGGCCAGTGGCTGGGGCTACACCTTC. Translating it yields CASIPQASGWGYTF.

This sequence joins TRBV11-2 and TRBJ2-1, with 11 bases matching TRBD2. The germline V gene has CDR1 SGHAT and CDR2 FQNNGV. This CDR3 spans 15 amino acids. J lost 9 bases, V lost 2 bases, and 6 bases had no gene match. The CDR3 here is CASSLNSGRATEQFF. CDR3 bases: TGTGCCAGCAGCTTAAATAGCGGGAGGGCCACTGAGCAGTTCTTC.

This clone was observed once. The gene calls are TRBV10-3 and TRBJ1-1; D unclear. This CDR3 is 11 amino acids long. Trimming shortened V by 8 bases and J by 5 bases, and 9 bases separated the two germline ends. Germline V gives CDR1 ENHRY, CDR2 SYGVKD. CDR3 sequence (DNA): TGTGCCATCCTATCGGGAACTGAAGCTTTCTTT. Translating gives CAILSGTEAFF.

The V gene is TRBV29-1, the J gene TRBJ2-5, with 8 bases aligning to TRBD1. Trimming at V came to 7 bases and at J to 2 bases, leaving 9 bases not matched to a gene. The CDR3 is made up of 14 amino acids. Germline V gene data show CDR1 as SQVTM and CDR2 as ANQGSEA. The DNA for the CDR3 is TGCAGCGCTTCCTCTGACAGGGGTCAAGAGACCCAGTACTTC. It encodes CSASSDRGQETQYF.

The chain has TRBV28 and TRBJ1-2, with D possibly matching TRBD1 (6 bases). The V end was cut by 7 bases, the J end by 8 bases, with 14 bases between. The CDR3 totals 12 residues. Germline-derived CDR1 and CDR2 are MDHEN and SYDVKM. Here the CDR3 reads CASTWGGGGYTF. The CDR3 coding sequence is TGTGCCAGCACCTGGGGGGGCGGAGGCTACACCTTC.

The CDR3 loop is CAWSLQGYGYTF. The CDR3 DNA is TGTGCCTGGAGCCTACAGGGCTATGGCTACACCTTC. The J gene is TRBJ1-2, the V gene TRBV30; tentatively, D is TRBD1 (6 bases). Germline CDR1 and CDR2: GTSNPN and SVGIG (reference sequence). V shed 3 bases and J shed 4 bases, with 9 bases lying between them. The CDR3 sequence is 12 residues long.

This rearrangement joins TRBV11-3 to TRBJ2-1; 8 bases align to TRBD2. The CDR3 sequence is 12 residues long. Trimming at V came to 1 base and at J to 15 bases, leaving 5 bases not matched to a gene. Germline V gives CDR1 SGHNT, CDR2 YENEEA. Written as DNA, the CDR3 is TGTGCCAGCAGCTTAGGCGGGAGGCCTGCGTTCTTC. Residues: CASSLGGRPAFF. The full variable domain, rest sourced from reference TRBV11-3 and TRBJ2-1, is EAGVVQSPRYKIIEKKQPVAFWCNPISGHNTLYWYLQNLGQGPELLIRYENEEAVDDSQLPKDRFSAERLKGVDSTLKIQPAELGDSAVYLCASSLGGRPAFFGPGTRLTVL.

The chain uses TRBV28 and TRBJ2-1; possibly TRBD1 for D (6 bases). This CDR3 contains 17 residues. V was pared by 6 bases and J by 1 base, with 19 bases between. From germline, CDR1 is MDHEN and CDR2 SYDVKM. CDR3 residues: CASSPSQGLGSYNEQFF. As DNA, the CDR3 is TGTGCCAGCAGCCCCTCCCAGGGGTTGGGTTCCTACAATGAGCAGTTCTTC.

The chain carries TRBV19 and TRBJ1-6; D is ambiguous. V lost 6 bases, J lost 0 bases, and 12 bases lay in between. CDR3 size: 16 residues. Germline V CDR1 and CDR2: LNHDA, SQIVND (reference sequence). Here the CDR3 DNA reads TGTGCCAGTAGCCCCGCTGGGAGCTCCTATAATTCACCCCTCCACTTT. Translated, it gives CASSPAGSSYNSPLHF.

CDR3 amino acids: CASSLNWGTGGPRNTEAFF. The CDR3 DNA reads TGTGCCAGCAGTTTAAATTGGGGGACAGGGGGGCCCAGGAACACTGAAGCTTTCTTT. V is TRBV28 and J is TRBJ1-1, with 11 bases lining up with TRBD1. Trimming removed 2 bases from V and 1 base from J; junction bases left unmatched: 12. CDR1 MDHEN and CDR2 SYDVKM come from the germline V gene. This CDR3 region has 19 residues.

The chain recombines TRBV9 with TRBJ2-2, with a weak D call TRBD1 (5 bases). Trimming left V 4 bases short and J 4 bases short, with 14 bases between. The CDR3 runs to 15 residues. Germline loops: CDR1 SGDLS, CDR2 YYNGEE. This CDR3 is CASSPDSYPTGELFF. DNA of the CDR3: TGTGCCAGCAGCCCTGACAGTTACCCCACCGGGGAGCTGTTTTTT.

This chain links TRBV7-9 with TRBJ2-1, with D uncertain. CDR3 length: 15 residues. CDR1 is SEHNR, CDR2 FQNEAQ, per germline (reference sequence). Trimming stripped 2 bases from V and 2 bases from J, with 10 bases between. The CDR3 DNA follows: TGTGCCAGCAGCTTATCAGATCTCACCTACAATGAGCAGTTCTTC. Translated: CASSLSDLTYNEQFF.

The chain joins TRBV3-1 (or the pseudogene TRBV3-2) to TRBJ2-5; TRBD2 agrees at 9 bases. Germline CDR1 reads LGHDT; CDR2 reads YNNKEL (reference sequence). The CDR3 loop spans 16 amino acids. The V and J ends lost 5 bases and 5 bases, in that order; junction bases with no gene match: 12. The CDR3 DNA reads as TGTGCCAGCAGCTCCCCCGCGGCGGGAGGGGCTGAGACCCAGTACTTC. It specifies CASSSPAAGGAETQYF.

CDR3 nucleotide sequence: TGCGCCAGCAGCGCAACGACAGGGGACGGACAGCCCCAGCATTTT. It codes for CASSATTGDGQPQHF. This chain uses TRBV5-1 with TRBJ1-5; 8 bases are a match to TRBD1. Germline CDR1 SGHRS, CDR2 YFSETQ. The CDR3 is made up of 15 amino acids. The V gene end was trimmed by 4 bases and the J gene end by 7 bases; junction bases not matched to a gene: 10.

J is TRBJ2-7 and V is TRBV3-1 (or the pseudogene TRBV3-2); no definite D call. Germline loops: CDR1 LGHDT, CDR2 YNNKEL (reference sequence). The CDR3 consists of 14 residues. The V gene lost 0 bases and the J gene lost 2 bases, with 8 bases spanning the gap. CDR3: CASSQDPRAYEQYF. The DNA for the CDR3 is TGTGCCAGCAGCCAAGATCCACGGGCCTACGAGCAGTACTTC.

J is TRBJ1-1 and V is TRBV24-1, with 9 bases fitting TRBD1. The ends lost 12 bases at V and 1 base at J; junction bases unmatched: 8. Germline assignment: CDR1 KGHDR and CDR2 SFDVKD. The CDR3 contains 14 residues. DNA for the CDR3: TGTGCCGTGGGGGACAGGGCTGGGAACACTGAAGCTTTCTTT. This codes for CAVGDRAGNTEAFF.

This chain connects TRBV3-1 (or the pseudogene TRBV3-2) to TRBJ1-6; possibly TRBD1 for D (6 bases). This CDR3 comprises 15 residues. The V end was cut by 4 bases, the J end by 7 bases, with 14 bases between. The germline CDR1 and CDR2 sequences are LGHDT and YNNKEL (reference sequence). The CDR3 nucleotides are TGTGCCAGCAGCCCCTCGGGGGGCGAGAATTCACCCCTCCACTTT. Protein sequence: CASSPSGGENSPLHF.

V gene TRBV28 combines with J gene TRBJ1-1; weak D call: TRBD1 (5 bases). V was cut by 0 bases and J by 4 bases, with 12 bases left in between. This CDR3 has 15 amino acids. Germline lookup yields CDR1 MDHEN and CDR2 SYDVKM. The CDR3: CASSLWAGRGTEAFF. In nucleotides, the CDR3 is TGTGCCAGCAGTTTATGGGCAGGGAGGGGCACTGAAGCTTTCTTT.

This rearrangement joins TRBV11-3 to TRBJ1-2; 10 nucleotides align to TRBD1. This CDR3 region has 16 residues. Germline V lookup: CDR1 SGHNT, CDR2 YENEEA. Germline trimming cut 5 bases from V and 1 base from J; bases unmatched to any gene: 7. The CDR3, as DNA: TGTGCCAGCAGCGGCAGGACAGGGGGGTTTAACTATGGCTACACCTTC. Translated, it gives CASSGRTGGFNYGYTF. Full variable domain (outside the CDR3, taken from reference TRBV11-3 and TRBJ1-2): EAGVVQSPRYKIIEKKQPVAFWCNPISGHNTLYWYLQNLGQGPELLIRYENEEAVDDSQLPKDRFSAERLKGVDSTLKIQPAELGDSAVYLCASSGRTGGFNYGYTFGSGTRLTVV.

This rearrangement joins TRBV9 to TRBJ2-2, with a tentative D call TRBD2 (6 bases). V was trimmed by 0 bases and J by 5 bases, leaving 20 bases between them. CDR3 length: 18 residues. The germline gives CDR1 SGDLS, CDR2 YYNGEE. The CDR3 reads CASSVGVGGASRTGELFF. CDR3 nucleotide sequence: TGTGCCAGCAGCGTAGGGGTGGGAGGCGCGTCGCGAACCGGGGAGCTGTTTTTT.

V usage is TRBV27 and J usage is TRBJ1-1; no clear D. The V gene's germline CDR1 is MNHEY and CDR2 SMNVEV (reference sequence). This CDR3 contains 14 residues. V lost 2 bases and J lost 7, with 14 bases in between. The CDR3 DNA follows: TGTGCCAGCAGTTTAGGAGGCCCGGAAGGTGAAGCTTTCTTT. Its translation: CASSLGGPEGEAFF.